The next 2 T cell receptor beta chains were all read from a single sample in a study of T cells after yellow fever vaccination (dated by TCRdb to about 2019). The method was 5' RACE. These reads were obtained on an Illumina HiSeq 2500. Clones were called with MiXCR by TCRdb after fastp trimmed the public reads at Q25, and only in-frame beta chains were retained. Every distinct CDR3 protein forms one entry, paired with its most common genes and DNA. The sample table records about 140,000 distinct CDR3 sequences; 5% to 7.5% of these occur just once. Clones ranked in the top ten supply approximately 0.59% of the sample. The treatment or condition label here, explained by the study, means: live attenuated yellow fever vaccine strain. Specimen: CD4+ T cells sorted from PBMCs, collected 10 days after the yellow fever booster vaccination. These receptors were collected from a young man who received the YFV17D yellow fever vaccine.

This clonotype was seen repeatedly, ten times or more. This chain connects TRBV7-2 to TRBJ2-1; D uncertain. V lost 4 bases and J 0 bases, leaving 13 bases between the germline ends. The CDR3 runs 16 residues. CDR1 is SGHTA and CDR2 is FQGNSA in the germline V gene. This CDR3 is CASSSLGGASYNEQFF. The CDR3 bases are TGTGCCAGCAGCTCCCTTGGCGGAGCCTCCTACAATGAGCAGTTCTTC.

Ten or more counts support this clonotype. This sequence joins TRBV4-3 and TRBJ2-1, with TRBD1 identical over 8 bases. This CDR3 spans 16 amino acids. Germline V CDR1 and CDR2: LGHNA, YSLEER. V was pared by 4 bases and J by 7 bases, with 12 bases of the junction left unmatched. The CDR3 DNA follows: TGCGCCAGCAGCCCTCTCGGAACAGGGGGAGAGAATGAGCAGTTCTTC. Translation gives CASSPLGTGGENEQFF.